The next 9 T cell receptor beta chains were all read from a single sample in a study of control samples from healthy donors and cancer patients. Some clones are missing from TCRdb's copy, which holds only in-frame ones; the method was immunoSEQ multiplex PCR. The sample lists 140,000 to 150,000 clones, 93% occurring once. The source material was blood. The source is a man aged 18 to 29 in good health.

The DNA of the CDR3 is TGCACCAGCAGCCGGGGGGACAGCTACGAGCAGTACTTC. Protein product: CTSSRGDSYEQYF. V and J are TRBV1 and TRBJ2-7; the DNA was not used to check the table's D call, TRBD1. TRBV1 is deemed a pseudogene. This CDR3 contains 13 residues.

The rearrangement links TRBV27 to TRBJ1-5, with TRBD1 matching 12 bases. With 10 bases clipped from V and 7 bases from J, the junction kept 8 bases outside the gene matches. Germline CDR1 is MNHEY and CDR2 is SMNVEV (reference sequence). The CDR3 sequence is 14 residues long. The CDR3, as DNA: TGTGCCACCTCGGCGGGACAGGGGGCGCAGCCCCAGCATTTT. Translating it yields CATSAGQGAQPQHF.

The V call is TRBV27, the J call TRBJ1-2, with 12 positions matching TRBD1. Trimming removed 7 bases from V and 4 bases from J; junction bases left unmatched: 4. Germline CDR1 MNHEY, CDR2 SMNVEV (reference sequence). The CDR3 is made up of 14 amino acids. The CDR3 DNA follows: TGTGCCAGCAAGGGACAGGGGGCTGGCTATGGCTACACCTTC. Amino acid sequence: CASKGQGAGYGYTF.

The chain combines TRBV5-1 with TRBJ1-2; D is ambiguous. CDR1 SGHRS and CDR2 YFSETQ come from the germline V gene. The CDR3 spans 15 residues. V was cut by 5 bases and J by 4 bases, with 18 bases left in between. This CDR3 reads CASRPNHGPTYGYTF. CDR3 in DNA: TGCGCCAGCAGACCCAATCACGGGCCGACCTATGGCTACACCTTC.

The rearrangement uses TRBV13 and TRBJ1-1; D possibly corresponds to TRBD1 (6 bases). The CDR3 has 14 residues. The germline CDR1 and CDR2 sequences are PRHDT and FYEKMQ (reference sequence). Trimming stripped 3 bases from V and 1 base from J, with 9 bases between. The CDR3 DNA reads TGTGCCAGCAGCTTCGTACAGGGGAACACTGAAGCTTTCTTT. As protein: CASSFVQGNTEAFF.

This clone was counted once. The chain carries TRBV3-1 (or the pseudogene TRBV3-2) and TRBJ2-3; no reliable D call. Germline-derived CDR1 and CDR2 are LGHDT and YNNKEL (reference sequence). V was cut by 4 bases and J by 5 bases, with 7 bases left in between. This CDR3 is 12 amino acids long. In nucleotides, the CDR3 is TGTGCCAGCAGCCGTGATGAAGATACGCAGTATTTT. This translates into CASSRDEDTQYF.

The chain carries TRBV7-2 and TRBJ1-2, with D hard to call. This CDR3 comprises 13 residues. Trimming stripped 3 bases from V and 2 bases from J, with 7 bases between. The germline gives CDR1 SGHTA, CDR2 FQGNSA. CDR3 bases: TGTGCCAGCAGCTTTACAGTCAACTATGGCTACACCTTC. Its protein product is CASSFTVNYGYTF.

The chain has TRBV13 and TRBJ2-5; 10 nucleotides match TRBD2. Germline loops: CDR1 PRHDT, CDR2 FYEKMQ (reference sequence). This CDR3 is built from 16 residues. After removal of 0 bases from V and 1 base from J, the junction contained 2 bases not matched to a gene. CDR3 DNA: TGTGCCAGCAGCTTAGGAGCGGGAGGGCCCCAAGAGACCCAGTACTTC. Translation: CASSLGAGGPQETQYF.

The V call is TRBV19, the J call TRBJ2-3; 7 bases fit TRBD1. Germline V lookup: CDR1 LNHDA, CDR2 SQIVND (reference sequence). Germline trimming cut 5 bases from V and 5 bases from J; bases unmatched to any gene: 7. The CDR3 consists of 14 residues. The DNA for the CDR3 is TGTGCCAGTAGTTGGGACAGATCCGGAGATACGCAGTATTTT. Translation: CASSWDRSGDTQYF.